This TCR beta chain was sequenced during a study of T cell changes during pregnancy in multiple sclerosis. Profiled with immunoSEQ multiplex PCR; TCRdb holds only in-frame clones, not every one. The table includes about 54,000 clones, just under 90% detected once. CDR1 and CDR2 (germline): SGHTA, FQGNSA. Losses at the gene ends were 4 bases for V and 6 bases for J; bases not matched to a gene: 11. The CDR3 is 17 residues long. The sequence came from a female donor with multiple sclerosis, enrolled in a pregnancy study. This sequence joins TRBV7-2 and TRBJ2-1, with 11 bases aligning to TRBD2. The specimen was CD4+ T cells from peripheral blood mononuclear cells, collected in the first trimester of pregnancy. The CDR3 spells CASSSTSGGAGGNEQFF. Written as DNA, the CDR3 is TGTGCCAGCAGCTCAACTAGCGGGGGTGCAGGTGGCAATGAGCAGTTCTTC.